This TCR beta chain emerged from a study of identifying expanded T cells in peripheral blood. Study conclusions and caveats: Across healthy donors, higher total template counts meant significantly greater roughly two-week count variance.

Profiling relied on immunoSEQ multiplex PCR, and the TCRdb table lists in-frame clones only, not all of them. The top ten hold around 4.3% of the sample, which has under 70,000 clones, more than 75% seen once. A remark on this clone: Its antigen is unidentified.

The receptor was isolated from a person aged 18 to 70 in good health. Source material: blood.

CDR3 nucleotide sequence: TGTGCCAGCAGCCAGGAGGAGAACACTGAAGCTTTCTTT. It yields the protein CASSQEENTEAFF. The chain employs TRBV2 and TRBJ1-1; D is undetermined. The CDR3 sequence is 13 residues long. V dropped 6 bases and J dropped 1 base, with 9 bases sitting between them. Germline CDR1 SNHLY, CDR2 FYNNEI. Full variable domain (rest looked up from reference TRBV2 and TRBJ1-1): EPEVTQTPSHQVTQMGQEVILRCVPISNHLYFYWYRQILGQKVEFLVSFYNNEISEKSEIFDDQFSVERPDGSNFTLKIRSTKLEDSAMYFCASSQEENTEAFFGQGTRLTVV.